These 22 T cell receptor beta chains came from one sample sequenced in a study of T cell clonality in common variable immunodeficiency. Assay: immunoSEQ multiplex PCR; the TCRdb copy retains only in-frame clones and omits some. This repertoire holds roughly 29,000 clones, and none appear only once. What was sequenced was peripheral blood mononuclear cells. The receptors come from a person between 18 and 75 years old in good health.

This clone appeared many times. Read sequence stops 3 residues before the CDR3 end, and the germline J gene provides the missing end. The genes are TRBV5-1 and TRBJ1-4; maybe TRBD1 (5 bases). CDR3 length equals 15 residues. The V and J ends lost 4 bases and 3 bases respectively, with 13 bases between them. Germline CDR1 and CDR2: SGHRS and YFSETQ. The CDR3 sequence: CASSAGGAPNEKLFF. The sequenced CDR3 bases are TGCGCCAGCAGCGCTGGAGGGGCGCCTAATGAAAAA. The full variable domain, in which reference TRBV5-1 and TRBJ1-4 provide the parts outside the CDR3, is KAGVTQTPRYLIKTRGQQVTLSCSPISGHRSVSWYQQTPGQGLQFLFEYFSETQRNKGNFPGRFSGRQFSNSRSEMNVSTLELGDSALYLCASSAGGAPNEKLFFGSGTQLSVL.

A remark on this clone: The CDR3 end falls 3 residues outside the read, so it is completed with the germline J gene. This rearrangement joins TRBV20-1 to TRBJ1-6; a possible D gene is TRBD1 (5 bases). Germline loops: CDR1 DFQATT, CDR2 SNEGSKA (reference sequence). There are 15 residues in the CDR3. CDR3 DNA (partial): TGCAGTGCTAGAGATATGGGGGTTCCCTCGGGGGCC. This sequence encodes CSARDMGVPSGA. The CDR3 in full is CSARDMGVPSGALHF.

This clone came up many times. CDR3: CASSSTTTGQLTGANVLTF. The CDR3 bases that were read are TGCGCCAGCAGCTCCACTACTACGGGACAGTTAACTGGGGCCAACGTC. The rearrangement links TRBV5-1 to TRBJ2-6; 7 bases map to TRBD1. The CDR3 end falls 3 residues outside the read, so it is completed with the germline J gene. The CDR3 contains 19 residues. From germline, CDR1 is SGHRS and CDR2 YFSETQ. The V and J ends lost 3 bases and 2 bases, in that order; junction bases with no gene match: 14.

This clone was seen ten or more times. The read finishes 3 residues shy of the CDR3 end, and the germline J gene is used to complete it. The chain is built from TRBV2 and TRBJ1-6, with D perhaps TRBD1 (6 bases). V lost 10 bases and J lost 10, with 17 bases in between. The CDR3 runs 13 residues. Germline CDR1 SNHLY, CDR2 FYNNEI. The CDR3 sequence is CATLDRFGSPLHF. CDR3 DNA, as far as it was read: TGTGCCACTTTAGACAGGTTTGGATCACCC.

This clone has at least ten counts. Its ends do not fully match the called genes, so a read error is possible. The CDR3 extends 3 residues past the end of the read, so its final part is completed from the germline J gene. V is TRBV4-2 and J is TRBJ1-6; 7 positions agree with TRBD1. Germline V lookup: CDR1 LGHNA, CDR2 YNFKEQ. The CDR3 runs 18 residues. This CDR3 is CASSQEAGGSSYNSPLHF. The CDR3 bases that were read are TGCGCCAGCAGCCAAGAAGCAGGGGGGAGCTCCTATAATTCACCC.

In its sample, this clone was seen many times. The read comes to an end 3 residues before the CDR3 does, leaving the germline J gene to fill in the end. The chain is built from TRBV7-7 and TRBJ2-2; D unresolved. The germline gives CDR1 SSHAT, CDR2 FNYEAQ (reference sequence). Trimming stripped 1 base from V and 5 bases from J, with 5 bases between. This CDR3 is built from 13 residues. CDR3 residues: CASSLEGTGELFF. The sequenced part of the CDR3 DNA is TGTGCCAGCAGCTTAGAAGGTACCGGGGAG.

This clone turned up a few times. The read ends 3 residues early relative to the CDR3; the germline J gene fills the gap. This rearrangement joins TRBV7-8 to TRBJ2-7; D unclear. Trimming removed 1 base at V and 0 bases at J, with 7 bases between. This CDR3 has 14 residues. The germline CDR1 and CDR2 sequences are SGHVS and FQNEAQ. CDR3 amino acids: CASSLEGSSYEQYF. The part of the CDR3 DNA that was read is TGTGCCAGCAGCTTAGAGGGCAGCTCCTACGAG.

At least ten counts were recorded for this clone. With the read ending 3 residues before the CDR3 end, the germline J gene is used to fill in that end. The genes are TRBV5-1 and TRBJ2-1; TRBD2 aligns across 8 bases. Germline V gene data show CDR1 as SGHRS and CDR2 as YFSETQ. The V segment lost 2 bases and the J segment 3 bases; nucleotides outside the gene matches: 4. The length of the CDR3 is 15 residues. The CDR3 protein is CASSFGSGGYNEQFF. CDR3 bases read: TGCGCCAGCAGCTTTGGCAGCGGGGGCTACAATGAG.

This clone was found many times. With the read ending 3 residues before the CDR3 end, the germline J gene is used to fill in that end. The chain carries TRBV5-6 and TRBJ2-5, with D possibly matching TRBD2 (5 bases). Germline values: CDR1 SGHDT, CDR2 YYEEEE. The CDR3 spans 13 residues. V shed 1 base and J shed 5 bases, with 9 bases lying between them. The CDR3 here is CASSLRTGETQYF. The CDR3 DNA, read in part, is TGTGCCAGCAGCTTGAGGACGGGGGAGACC.

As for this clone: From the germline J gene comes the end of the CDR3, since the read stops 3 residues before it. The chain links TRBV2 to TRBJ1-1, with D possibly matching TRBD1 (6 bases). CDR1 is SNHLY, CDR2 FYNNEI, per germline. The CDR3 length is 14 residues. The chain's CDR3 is CVSAGVGRISEAFF. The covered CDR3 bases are TGTGTTTCGGCAGGGGTGGGTCGGATATCTGAA.

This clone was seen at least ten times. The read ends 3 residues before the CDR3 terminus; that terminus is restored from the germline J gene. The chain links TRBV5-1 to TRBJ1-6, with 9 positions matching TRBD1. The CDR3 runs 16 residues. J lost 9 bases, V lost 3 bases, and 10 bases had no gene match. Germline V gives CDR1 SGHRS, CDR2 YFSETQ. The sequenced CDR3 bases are TGCGCCAGCAGCTCCGGGACGACAGGGGGGAGTTCACCC. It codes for CASSSGTTGGSSP. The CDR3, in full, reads CASSSGTTGGSSPLHF.

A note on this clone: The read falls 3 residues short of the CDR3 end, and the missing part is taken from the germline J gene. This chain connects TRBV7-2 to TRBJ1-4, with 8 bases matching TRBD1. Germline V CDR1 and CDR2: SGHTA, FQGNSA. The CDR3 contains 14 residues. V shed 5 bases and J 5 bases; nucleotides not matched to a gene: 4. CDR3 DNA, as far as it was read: TGTGCCAGCAGCGGGTGGACAGGGAATGAAAAA. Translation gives CASSGWTGNEK. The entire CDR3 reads CASSGWTGNEKLFF.

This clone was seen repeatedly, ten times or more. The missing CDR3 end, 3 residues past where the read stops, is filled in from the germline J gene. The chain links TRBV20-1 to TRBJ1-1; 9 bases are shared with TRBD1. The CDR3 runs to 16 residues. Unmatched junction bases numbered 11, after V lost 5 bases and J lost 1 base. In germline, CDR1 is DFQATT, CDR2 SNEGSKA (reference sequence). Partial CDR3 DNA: TGCAGTGCTGAAGGGGGACAGGGTAAGAGGAACACTGAA. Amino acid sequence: CSAEGGQGKRNTE. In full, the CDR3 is CSAEGGQGKRNTEAFF.

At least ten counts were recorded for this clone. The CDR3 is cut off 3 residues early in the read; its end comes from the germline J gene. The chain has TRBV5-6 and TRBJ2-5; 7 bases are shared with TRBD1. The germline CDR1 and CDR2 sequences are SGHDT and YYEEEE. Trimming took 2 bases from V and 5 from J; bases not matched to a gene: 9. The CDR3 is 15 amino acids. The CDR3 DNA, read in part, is TGTGCCAGCAGCTTAATACAGGGGATCGGGGAGACC. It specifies CASSLIQGIGET. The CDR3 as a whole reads CASSLIQGIGETQYF.

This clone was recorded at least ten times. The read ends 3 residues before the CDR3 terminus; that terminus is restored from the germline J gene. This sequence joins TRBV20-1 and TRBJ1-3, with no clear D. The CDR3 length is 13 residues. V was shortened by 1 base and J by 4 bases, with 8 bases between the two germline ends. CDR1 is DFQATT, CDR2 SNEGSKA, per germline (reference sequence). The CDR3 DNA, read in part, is TGCAGTGCTAGAGTCGGGTTAGGAAACACC. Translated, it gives CSARVGLGNT. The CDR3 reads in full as CSARVGLGNTIYF.

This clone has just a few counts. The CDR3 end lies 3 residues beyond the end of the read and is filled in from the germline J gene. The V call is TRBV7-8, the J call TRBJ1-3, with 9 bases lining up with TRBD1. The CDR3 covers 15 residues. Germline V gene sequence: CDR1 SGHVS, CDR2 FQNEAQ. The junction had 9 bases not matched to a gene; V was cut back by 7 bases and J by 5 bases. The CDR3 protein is CASTLPGTGRNTIYF. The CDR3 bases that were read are TGTGCCAGCACCCTCCCCGGGACAGGGCGAAACACC.

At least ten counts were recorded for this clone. Incomplete CDR3 DNA: TGCAGCGCTATAGGACCGGGACAGGGTAATGAAAAG. This gives the protein CSAIGPGQGNEK. The full CDR3 is CSAIGPGQGNEKLFF. The chain carries TRBV29-1 and TRBJ2-2; TRBD1 matches at 9 bases. The read terminates 3 residues before the CDR3 end, so the remaining end is supplied by the germline J gene. This CDR3 is 15 amino acids long. Germline values: CDR1 SQVTM, CDR2 ANQGSEA.

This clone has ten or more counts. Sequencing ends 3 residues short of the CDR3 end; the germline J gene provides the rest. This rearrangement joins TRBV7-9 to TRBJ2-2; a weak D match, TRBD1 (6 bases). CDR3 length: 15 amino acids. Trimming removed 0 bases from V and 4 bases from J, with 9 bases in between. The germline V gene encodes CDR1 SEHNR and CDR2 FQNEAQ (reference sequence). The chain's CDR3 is CASSLAQGATGELFF. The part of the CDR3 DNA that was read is TGTGCCAGCAGCTTAGCACAGGGCGCCACCGGGGAG.

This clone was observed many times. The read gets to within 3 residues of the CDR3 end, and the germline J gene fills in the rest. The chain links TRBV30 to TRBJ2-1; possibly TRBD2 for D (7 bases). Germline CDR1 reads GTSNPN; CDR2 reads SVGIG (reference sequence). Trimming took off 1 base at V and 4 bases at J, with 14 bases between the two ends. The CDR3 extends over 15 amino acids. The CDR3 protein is CAWSEGGARYNEQFF. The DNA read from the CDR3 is TGTGCCTGGAGTGAGGGGGGGGCAAGATACAATGAG.

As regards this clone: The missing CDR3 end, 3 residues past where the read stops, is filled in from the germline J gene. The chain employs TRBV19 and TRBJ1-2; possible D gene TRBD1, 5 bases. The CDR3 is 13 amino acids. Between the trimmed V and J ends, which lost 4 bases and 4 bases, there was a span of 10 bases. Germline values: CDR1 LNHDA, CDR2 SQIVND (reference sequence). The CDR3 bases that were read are TGTGCCAGTAGTACCGACAGAACCTATGGC. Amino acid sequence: CASSTDRTYG. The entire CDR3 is CASSTDRTYGYTF.

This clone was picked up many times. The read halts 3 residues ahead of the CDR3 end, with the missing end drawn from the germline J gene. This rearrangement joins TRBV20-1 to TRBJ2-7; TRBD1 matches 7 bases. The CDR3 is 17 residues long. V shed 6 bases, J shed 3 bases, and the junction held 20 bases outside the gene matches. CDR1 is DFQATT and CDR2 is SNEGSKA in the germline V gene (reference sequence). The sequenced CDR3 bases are TGCAGTGCCGAAGAGGGGGCCACCCGGGACAGACTCTACGAG. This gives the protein CSAEEGATRDRLYE. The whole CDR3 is CSAEEGATRDRLYEQYF.

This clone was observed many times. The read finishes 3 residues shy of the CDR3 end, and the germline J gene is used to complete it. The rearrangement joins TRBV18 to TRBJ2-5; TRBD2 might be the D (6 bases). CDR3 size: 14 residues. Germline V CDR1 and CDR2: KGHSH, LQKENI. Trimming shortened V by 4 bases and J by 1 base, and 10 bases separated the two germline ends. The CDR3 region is CASSLRGLQETQYF. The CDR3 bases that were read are TGTGCCAGCTCACTTAGGGGACTCCAAGAGACC.